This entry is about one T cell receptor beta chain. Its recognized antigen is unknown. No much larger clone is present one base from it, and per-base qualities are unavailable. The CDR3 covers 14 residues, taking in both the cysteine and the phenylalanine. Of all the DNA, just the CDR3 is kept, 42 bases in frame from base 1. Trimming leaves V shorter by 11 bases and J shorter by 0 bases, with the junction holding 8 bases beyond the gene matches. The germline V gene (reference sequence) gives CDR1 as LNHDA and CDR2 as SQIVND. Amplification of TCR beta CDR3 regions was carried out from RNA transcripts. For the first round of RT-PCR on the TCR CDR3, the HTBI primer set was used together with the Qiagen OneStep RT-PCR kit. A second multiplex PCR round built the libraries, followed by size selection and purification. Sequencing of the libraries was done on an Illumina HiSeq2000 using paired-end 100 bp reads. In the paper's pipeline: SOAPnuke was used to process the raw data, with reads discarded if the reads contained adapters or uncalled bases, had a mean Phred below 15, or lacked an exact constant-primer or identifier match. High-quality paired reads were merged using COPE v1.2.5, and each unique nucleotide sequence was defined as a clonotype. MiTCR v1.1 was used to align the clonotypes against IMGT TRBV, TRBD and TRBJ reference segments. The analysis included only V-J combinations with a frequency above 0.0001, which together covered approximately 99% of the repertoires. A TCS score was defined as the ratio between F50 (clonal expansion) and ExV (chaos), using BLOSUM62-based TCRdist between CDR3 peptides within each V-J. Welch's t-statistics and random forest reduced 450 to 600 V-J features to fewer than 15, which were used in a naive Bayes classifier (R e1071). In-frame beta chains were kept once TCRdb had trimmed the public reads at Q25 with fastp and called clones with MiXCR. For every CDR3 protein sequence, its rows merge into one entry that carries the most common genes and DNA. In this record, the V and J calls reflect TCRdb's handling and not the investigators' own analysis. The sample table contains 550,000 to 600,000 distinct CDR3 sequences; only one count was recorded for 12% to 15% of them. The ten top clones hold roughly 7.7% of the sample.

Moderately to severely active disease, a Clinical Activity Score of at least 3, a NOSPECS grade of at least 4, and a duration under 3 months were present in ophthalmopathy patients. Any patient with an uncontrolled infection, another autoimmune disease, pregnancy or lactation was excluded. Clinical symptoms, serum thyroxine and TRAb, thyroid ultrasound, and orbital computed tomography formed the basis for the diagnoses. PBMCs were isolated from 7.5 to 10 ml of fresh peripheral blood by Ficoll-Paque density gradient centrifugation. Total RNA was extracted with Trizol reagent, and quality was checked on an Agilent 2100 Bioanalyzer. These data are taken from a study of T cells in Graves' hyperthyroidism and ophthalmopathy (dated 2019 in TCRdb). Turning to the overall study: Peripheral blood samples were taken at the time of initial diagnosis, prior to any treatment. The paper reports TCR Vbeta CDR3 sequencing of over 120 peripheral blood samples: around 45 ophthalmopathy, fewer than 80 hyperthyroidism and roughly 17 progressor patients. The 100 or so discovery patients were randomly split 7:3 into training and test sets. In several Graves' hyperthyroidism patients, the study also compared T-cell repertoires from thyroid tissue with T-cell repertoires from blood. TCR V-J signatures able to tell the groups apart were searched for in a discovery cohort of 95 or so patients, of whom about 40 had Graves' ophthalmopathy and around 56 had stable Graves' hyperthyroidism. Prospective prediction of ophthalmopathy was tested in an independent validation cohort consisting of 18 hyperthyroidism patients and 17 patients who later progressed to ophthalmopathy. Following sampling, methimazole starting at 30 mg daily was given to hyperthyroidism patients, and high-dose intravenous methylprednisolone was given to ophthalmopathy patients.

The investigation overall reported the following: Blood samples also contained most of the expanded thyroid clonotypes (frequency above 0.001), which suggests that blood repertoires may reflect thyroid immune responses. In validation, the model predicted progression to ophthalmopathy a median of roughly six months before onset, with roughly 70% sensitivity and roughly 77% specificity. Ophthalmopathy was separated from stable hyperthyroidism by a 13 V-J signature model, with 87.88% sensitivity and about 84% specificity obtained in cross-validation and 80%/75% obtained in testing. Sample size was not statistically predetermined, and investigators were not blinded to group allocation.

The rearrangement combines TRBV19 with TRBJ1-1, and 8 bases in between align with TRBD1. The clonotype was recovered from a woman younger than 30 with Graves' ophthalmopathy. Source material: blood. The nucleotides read TGTGCCTCGAAAGGACAGGGAATGAACACTGAAGCTTTCTTT. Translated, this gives CASKGQGMNTEAFF.